The 23 T cell receptor beta chains in this list originate from one sample, sequenced in a study of blood T cell repertoires in COVID-19. Only in-frame clones appear in the TCRdb table, and some are missing; sequencing was by immunoSEQ multiplex PCR. Of about 210,000 clones detected, 88% appear once; the ten largest clones hold 1.5% to 2%. The sequencing sample was made of peripheral blood. All receptors come from a man younger than 30 with active or convalescent COVID-19.

V and J are TRBV5-6 and TRBJ1-1, with 11 nucleotides matching TRBD1. With 3 bases clipped from V and 4 bases from J, the junction kept 8 bases outside the gene matches. From germline, CDR1 is SGHDT and CDR2 YYEEEE. The CDR3 runs 16 residues. The CDR3 DNA is TGTGCCAGCAGCTCAAGGACAGGGGGCTGGGGCACTGAAGCTTTCTTT. The encoded protein is CASSSRTGGWGTEAFF.

V and J are TRBV24-1 and TRBJ2-3; weak D call: TRBD2 (6 bases). CDR3 size: 18 residues. V was shortened by 0 bases and J by 1 base, with 16 bases between the two germline ends. Germline V CDR1 and CDR2: KGHDR, SFDVKD. CDR3 residues: CATSDLDAGGQRTDTQYF. CDR3 coding DNA: TGTGCCACCAGTGATTTGGATGCCGGGGGTCAACGCACAGATACGCAGTATTTT.

The rearrangement uses TRBV7-2 and TRBJ1-2; D may be TRBD1 (6 bases). The CDR3 is 13 amino acids. Germline V lookup: CDR1 SGHTA, CDR2 FQGNSA. V gave up 5 bases and J gave up 2 bases, with 9 bases separating them. The DNA for the CDR3 is TGTGCCAGCAGCGCCGGACAGAACTATGGCTACACCTTC. Translating gives CASSAGQNYGYTF.

In this sample, this clone turned up once. The junction differs from germline at one of its ends, possibly a read error. This chain uses TRBV4-3 with TRBJ2-7; TRBD2 is a possible D gene (5 bases). Germline V gene data show CDR1 as LGHNA and CDR2 as YSLEER. CDR3 length: 15 amino acids. The CDR3 DNA reads TGCGCCAGCAGCCAAGTTATAGGACTCTCCAACGAGCAGTACTTC. Translating gives CASSQVIGLSNEQYF.

This chain links TRBV7-8 with TRBJ1-2; 7 positions match TRBD1. The trim removed 1 base at V and 5 bases at J, leaving 10 bases unmatched. Per the germline V gene, CDR1 is SGHVS and CDR2 is FQNEAQ. The length of the CDR3 is 16 residues. CDR3 region: CASSLVSTGEAYGYTF. CDR3 DNA: TGTGCCAGCAGCTTAGTGTCAACAGGGGAGGCGTATGGCTACACCTTC. Drawing the rest from reference TRBV7-8 and TRBJ1-2, the complete variable domain is GAGVSQSPRYKVAKRGQDVALRCDPISGHVSLFWYQQALGQGPEFLTYFQNEAQLDKSGLPSDRFFAERPEGSVSTLKIQRTQQEDSAVYLCASSLVSTGEAYGYTFGSGTRLTVV.

The chain has TRBV14 and TRBJ1-1; 7 bases are shared with TRBD1. This CDR3 is built from 15 residues. The junction had 8 bases not matched to a gene; V was cut back by 3 bases and J by 4 bases. Germline CDR1 SGHDN, CDR2 FVKESK. CDR3 DNA sequence: TGTGCCAGCAGCCATTTTCGACAGGGCCGCACTGAAGCTTTCTTT. Its protein is CASSHFRQGRTEAFF. The full variable domain, rest sourced from reference TRBV14 and TRBJ1-1, is EAGVTQFPSHSVIEKGQTVTLRCDPISGHDNLYWYRRVMGKEIKFLLHFVKESKQDESGMPNNRFLAERTGGTYSTLKVQPAELEDSGVYFCASSHFRQGRTEAFFGQGTRLTVV.

The V gene is TRBV29-1, the J gene TRBJ2-7, with 8 bases that match TRBD1. The junction had 7 bases not matched to a gene; V was cut back by 6 bases and J by 0 bases. The CDR3 is 14 residues long. The germline CDR1 and CDR2 sequences are SQVTM and ANQGSEA. CDR3 sequence (DNA): TGCAGCGTCGAGACAGGGGACACCTCCTACGAGCAGTACTTC. This codes for CSVETGDTSYEQYF.

This clone was detected only once. The chain has TRBV27 and TRBJ2-3, with TRBD1 identical over 7 bases. The V and J ends lost 2 bases and 5 bases, in that order; junction bases with no gene match: 4. Germline lookup yields CDR1 MNHEY and CDR2 SMNVEV (reference sequence). There are 14 residues in the CDR3. The CDR3 DNA reads TGTGCCAGCAGTTTAGACAGGGTTGGAGATACGCAGTATTTT. Its translation is CASSLDRVGDTQYF.

The chain joins TRBV27 to TRBJ2-2; 12 nucleotides agree with TRBD1. With 8 bases clipped from V and 5 bases from J, the junction kept 6 bases outside the gene matches. Germline V gives CDR1 MNHEY, CDR2 SMNVEV (reference sequence). CDR3 size: 15 residues. This CDR3 reads CASGTGGSWTGELFF. The CDR3 bases are TGTGCCAGCGGGACAGGGGGCTCTTGGACCGGGGAGCTGTTTTTT.

The CDR3 region is CASSLSGQYNEQFF. CDR3 coding DNA: TGTGCCAGCAGCTTATCCGGACAGTACAATGAGCAGTTCTTC. V usage is TRBV7-2 and J usage is TRBJ2-1; TRBD1 is a possible D gene (6 bases). The CDR3 runs 14 residues. Per germline, CDR1 SGHTA and CDR2 FQGNSA. Trimming shortened V by 2 bases and J by 4 bases, and 9 bases separated the two germline ends.

This clone was counted a few times. The V call is TRBV2, the J call TRBJ1-4; the D gene is possibly TRBD1 (5 bases). Trimming left V 4 bases short and J 4 bases short, with 13 bases between. The CDR3 is 15 amino acids. The V gene's germline CDR1 is SNHLY and CDR2 FYNNEI. As DNA, the CDR3 is TGTGCCAGCAGTGGCCGGCGGGGGAATAATGAAAAACTGTTTTTT. Translation: CASSGRRGNNEKLFF.

The J gene is TRBJ2-1, the V gene TRBV4-3, with 9 bases lining up with TRBD1. Trimming took 0 bases from V and 8 from J; bases not matched to a gene: 8. This CDR3 region has 16 residues. CDR1 and CDR2 from the germline V gene are LGHNA and YSLEER. CDR3 region: CASSQDAQGAFDEQFF. The CDR3 DNA follows: TGCGCCAGCAGCCAAGACGCACAGGGGGCGTTCGATGAGCAGTTCTTC.

The rearrangement links TRBV6-2 or TRBV6-3 to TRBJ2-3; D gene uncertain. The CDR3 is 12 residues long. CDR1 and CDR2 from the germline V gene are MNHEY and SVGEGT. With 4 bases removed from V and 3 bases from J, the gap between germline ends came to 5 bases. The CDR3 loop is CASSFGTDTQYF. In nucleotides, the CDR3 is TGTGCCAGCAGTTTCGGGACAGATACGCAGTATTTT.

This clone was found a few times. The chain carries TRBV7-8 and TRBJ2-7, with TRBD2 matching 10 bases. V gave up 5 bases and J gave up 4 bases; unmatched junction bases: 5. Germline CDR1 and CDR2: SGHVS and FQNEAQ. The CDR3 runs to 14 residues. DNA of the CDR3: TGTGCCAGCAGCCCTAGCGGGGGTGGGTACGAGCAGTACTTC. It specifies CASSPSGGGYEQYF.

V usage is TRBV28 and J usage is TRBJ1-3, with D uncertain. Trimming cost V 7 bases and J 4 bases, with 14 bases left between them. Germline CDR1 reads MDHEN; CDR2 reads SYDVKM. This CDR3 is 14 amino acids long. CDR3 region: CASTQQTLGNTIYF. DNA of the CDR3: TGTGCCAGCACCCAACAGACCCTAGGAAACACCATATATTTT.

The V call is TRBV5-1, the J call TRBJ1-5, with D uncertain. The CDR3 sequence is 13 residues long. Germline-derived CDR1 and CDR2 are SGHRS and YFSETQ. V lost 0 bases and J 4 bases, leaving 5 bases between the germline ends. DNA of the CDR3: TGCGCCAGCAGCTTGGACAGAAATCAGCCCCAGCATTTT. Translating it yields CASSLDRNQPQHF.

CDR3 bases: TGTGCCAGCAGCCTGCTTGGTCGACTCTACACTGAAGCTTTCTTT. Encoded protein: CASSLLGRLYTEAFF. V and J are TRBV5-6 and TRBJ1-1; D is ambiguous. There are 15 residues in the CDR3. CDR1 is SGHDT, CDR2 YYEEEE, per germline. The germline V and J ends were trimmed by 4 bases and 3 bases, with 16 bases remaining between them.

The genes are TRBV6-5 and TRBJ2-1; 7 bases are a match to TRBD1. The CDR3 covers 15 residues. Looked up from germline, CDR1 is MNHEY and CDR2 is SVGAGI. J was trimmed by 3 bases and V by 5 bases; bases with no gene match: 7. Here the CDR3 DNA reads TGTGCCAGCAGTCGACGGCAGGGGGTCTACAATGAGCAGTTCTTC. It specifies CASSRRQGVYNEQFF.

The chain has TRBV6-5 and TRBJ1-2; 10 bases agree with TRBD1. Germline CDR1 reads MNHEY; CDR2 reads SVGAGI. CDR3 size: 15 residues. J lost 0 bases, V lost 4 bases, and 2 bases had no gene match. The CDR3, as DNA: TGTGCCAGCAGTTCAGGACAGGGGGCTAACTATGGCTACACCTTC. Translating it yields CASSSGQGANYGYTF.

V gene TRBV5-1 combines with J gene TRBJ2-3; 10 bases are a match to TRBD1. Germline CDR1 reads SGHRS; CDR2 reads YFSETQ. V trimming: 5 bases; J trimming: 4 bases; junction bases outside the gene matches: 7. There are 15 residues in the CDR3. The CDR3 region is CASSSGTGAADTQYF. DNA of the CDR3: TGCGCCAGCAGTTCCGGGACAGGGGCTGCAGATACGCAGTATTTT. Supplemented by reference TRBV5-1 and TRBJ2-3, the full variable domain reads KAGVTQTPRYLIKTRGQQVTLSCSPISGHRSVSWYQQTPGQGLQFLFEYFSETQRNKGNFPGRFSGRQFSNSRSEMNVSTLELGDSALYLCASSSGTGAADTQYFGPGTRLTVL.

This rearrangement joins TRBV19 to TRBJ1-2; 7 bases line up with TRBD1. The CDR3 spans 16 residues. Germline values: CDR1 LNHDA, CDR2 SQIVND (reference sequence). The V and J ends lost 3 bases and 4 bases, in that order; junction bases with no gene match: 11. The CDR3 DNA follows: TGTGCCAGTAGTATTCAAAACAGGGGTCGGGGCTATGGCTACACCTTC. Its translation: CASSIQNRGRGYGYTF.

CDR3 sequence reads: CASSEFAGGLYNEQFF. CDR3 in DNA: TGTGCCAGCAGTGAGTTTGCGGGAGGGCTCTACAATGAGCAGTTCTTC. The chain employs TRBV6-1 and TRBJ2-1, with 9 bases that match TRBD2. The CDR3 sequence is 16 residues long. Germline CDR1 and CDR2: MNHNS and SASEGT. Trimming cost V 3 bases and J 3 bases; bases outside gene matches: 6.

The chain couples TRBV19 to TRBJ1-4; D is perhaps TRBD1 (6 bases). The V and J ends lost 4 bases and 7 bases respectively, with 16 bases between them. The CDR3 sequence is 15 residues long. Germline V lookup: CDR1 LNHDA, CDR2 SQIVND (reference sequence). The CDR3 coding sequence is TGTGCCAGTAGTAGCCCGGGCAGGGGTAGTGAAAAACTGTTTTTT. Translating it yields CASSSPGRGSEKLFF.